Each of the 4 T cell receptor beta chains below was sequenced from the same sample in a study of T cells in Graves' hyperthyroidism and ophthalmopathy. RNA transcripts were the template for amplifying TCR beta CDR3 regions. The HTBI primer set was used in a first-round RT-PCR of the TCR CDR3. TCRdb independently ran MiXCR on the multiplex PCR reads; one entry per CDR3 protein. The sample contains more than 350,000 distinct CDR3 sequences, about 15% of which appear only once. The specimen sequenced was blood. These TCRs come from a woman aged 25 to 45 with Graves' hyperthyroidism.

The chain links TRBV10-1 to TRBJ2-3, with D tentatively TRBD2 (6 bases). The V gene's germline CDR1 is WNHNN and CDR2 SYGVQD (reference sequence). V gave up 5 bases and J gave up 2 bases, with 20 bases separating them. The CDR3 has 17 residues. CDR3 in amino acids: CASSTVRGSGNTDTQYF. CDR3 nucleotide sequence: TGCGCCAGCAGTACCGTCCGGGGTAGCGGCAACACAGATACGCAGTATTTT.

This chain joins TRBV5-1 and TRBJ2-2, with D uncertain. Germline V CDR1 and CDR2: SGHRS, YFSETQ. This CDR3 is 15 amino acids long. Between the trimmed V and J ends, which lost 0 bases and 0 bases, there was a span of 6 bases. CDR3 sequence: CASSLGSANTGELFF. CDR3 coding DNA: TGCGCCAGCAGCTTGGGCTCAGCGAACACCGGGGAGCTGTTTTTT. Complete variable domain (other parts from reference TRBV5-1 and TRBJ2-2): KAGVTQTPRYLIKTRGQQVTLSCSPISGHRSVSWYQQTPGQGLQFLFEYFSETQRNKGNFPGRFSGRQFSNSRSEMNVSTLELGDSALYLCASSLGSANTGELFFGEGSRLTVL.

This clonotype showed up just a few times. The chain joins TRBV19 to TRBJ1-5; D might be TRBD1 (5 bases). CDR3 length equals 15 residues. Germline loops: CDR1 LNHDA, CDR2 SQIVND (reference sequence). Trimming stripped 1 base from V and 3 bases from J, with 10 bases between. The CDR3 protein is CASSIGQPLNQPQHF. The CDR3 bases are TGTGCCAGTAGTATAGGACAGCCCCTCAATCAGCCCCAGCATTTT.

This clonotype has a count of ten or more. CDR3 nucleotides: TGTGCCAGCAGCTTAGAGTTAGGAGGGGGCAGCTCCTACGAGCAGTACTTC. Its translation is CASSLELGGGSSYEQYF. The chain carries TRBV7-9 and TRBJ2-7; D may be TRBD1 (7 bases). V was shortened by 1 base and J by 0 bases, with 16 bases between the two germline ends. CDR3 length: 17 residues. Per germline, CDR1 SEHNR and CDR2 FQNEAQ (reference sequence).